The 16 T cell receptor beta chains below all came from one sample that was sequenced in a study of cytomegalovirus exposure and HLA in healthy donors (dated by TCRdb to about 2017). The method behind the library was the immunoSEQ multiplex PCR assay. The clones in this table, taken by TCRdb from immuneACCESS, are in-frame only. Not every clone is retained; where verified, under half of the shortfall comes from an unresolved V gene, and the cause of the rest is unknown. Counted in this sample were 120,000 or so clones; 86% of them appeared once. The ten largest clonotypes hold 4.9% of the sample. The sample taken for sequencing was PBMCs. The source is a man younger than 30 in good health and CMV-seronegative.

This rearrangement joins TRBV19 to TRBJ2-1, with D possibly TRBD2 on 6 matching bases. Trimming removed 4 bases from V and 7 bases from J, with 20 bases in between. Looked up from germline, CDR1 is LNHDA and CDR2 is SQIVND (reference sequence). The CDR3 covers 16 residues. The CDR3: CASSNGIAVVNNEQFF. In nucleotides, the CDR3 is TGTGCCAGTAGTAACGGGATAGCGGTTGTTAATAATGAGCAGTTCTTC.

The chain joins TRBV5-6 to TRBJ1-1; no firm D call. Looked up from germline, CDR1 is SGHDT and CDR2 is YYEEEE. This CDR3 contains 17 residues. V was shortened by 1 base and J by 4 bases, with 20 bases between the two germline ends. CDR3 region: CASSLLNGRGKGTEAFF. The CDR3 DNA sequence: TGTGCCAGCAGCTTGTTGAATGGTAGAGGGAAGGGCACTGAAGCTTTCTTT.

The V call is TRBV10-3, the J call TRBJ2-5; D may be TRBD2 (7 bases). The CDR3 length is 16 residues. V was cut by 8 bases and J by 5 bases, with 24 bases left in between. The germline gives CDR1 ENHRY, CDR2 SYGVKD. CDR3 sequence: CAIAGGQTTPGETQYF. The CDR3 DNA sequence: TGTGCCATCGCCGGGGGGCAGACAACTCCGGGGGAGACCCAGTACTTC.

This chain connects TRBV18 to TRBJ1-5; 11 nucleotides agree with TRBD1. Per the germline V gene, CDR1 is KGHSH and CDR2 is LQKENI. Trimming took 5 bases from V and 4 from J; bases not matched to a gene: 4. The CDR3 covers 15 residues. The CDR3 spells CASSKGTGGNQPQHF. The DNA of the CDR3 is TGTGCCAGCTCAAAAGGGACAGGGGGGAATCAGCCCCAGCATTTT.

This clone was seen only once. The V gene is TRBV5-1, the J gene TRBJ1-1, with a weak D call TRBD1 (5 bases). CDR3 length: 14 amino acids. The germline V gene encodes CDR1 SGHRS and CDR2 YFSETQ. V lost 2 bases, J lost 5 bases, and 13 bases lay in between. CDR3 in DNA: TGCGCCAGCAGCTTTGACAAGGGGAGGACTGAAGCTTTCTTT. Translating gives CASSFDKGRTEAFF.

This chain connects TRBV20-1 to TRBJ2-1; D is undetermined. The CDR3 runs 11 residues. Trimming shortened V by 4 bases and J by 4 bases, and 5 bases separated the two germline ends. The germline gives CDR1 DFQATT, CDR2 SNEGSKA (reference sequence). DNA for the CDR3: TGCAGTGCTATGGAGTACAATGAGCAGTTCTTC. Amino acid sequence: CSAMEYNEQFF.

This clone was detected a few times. CDR3 nucleotide sequence: TGTGCCAGCTCACCAGAGACAGGTCCCTACGAGCAGTACTTC. This sequence encodes CASSPETGPYEQYF. The chain links TRBV18 to TRBJ2-7; D might be TRBD1 (6 bases). The CDR3 spans 14 residues. CDR1 is KGHSH and CDR2 is LQKENI in the germline V gene. V gave up 2 bases and J gave up 2 bases, with 10 bases separating them.

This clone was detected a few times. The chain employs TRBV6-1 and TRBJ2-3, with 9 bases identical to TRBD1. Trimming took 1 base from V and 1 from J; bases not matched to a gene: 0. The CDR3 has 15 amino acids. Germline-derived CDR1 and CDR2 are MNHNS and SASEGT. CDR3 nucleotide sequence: TGTGCCAGCAGTGAAGGACAGGGGGGCACAGATACGCAGTATTTT. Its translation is CASSEGQGGTDTQYF.

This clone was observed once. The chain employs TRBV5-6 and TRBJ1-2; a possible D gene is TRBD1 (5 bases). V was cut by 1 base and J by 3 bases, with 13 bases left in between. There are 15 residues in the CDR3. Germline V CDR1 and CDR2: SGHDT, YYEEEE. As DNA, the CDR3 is TGTGCCAGCAGCTTGACAGGTACTTCGCACTATGGCTACACCTTC. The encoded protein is CASSLTGTSHYGYTF.

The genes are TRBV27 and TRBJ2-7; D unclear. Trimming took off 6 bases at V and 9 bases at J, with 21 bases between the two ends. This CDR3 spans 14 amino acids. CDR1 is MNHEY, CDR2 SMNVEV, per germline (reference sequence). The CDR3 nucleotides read TGTGCCAGCAGCCTCGCGCCCACGGGTATGTTGCAGTACTTC. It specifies CASSLAPTGMLQYF.

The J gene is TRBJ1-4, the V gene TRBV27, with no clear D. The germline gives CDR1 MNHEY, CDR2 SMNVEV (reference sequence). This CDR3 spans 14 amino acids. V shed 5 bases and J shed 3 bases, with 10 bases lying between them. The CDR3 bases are TGTGCCAGCAGTGTGGACGGGGCTAATGAAAAACTGTTTTTT. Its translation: CASSVDGANEKLFF.

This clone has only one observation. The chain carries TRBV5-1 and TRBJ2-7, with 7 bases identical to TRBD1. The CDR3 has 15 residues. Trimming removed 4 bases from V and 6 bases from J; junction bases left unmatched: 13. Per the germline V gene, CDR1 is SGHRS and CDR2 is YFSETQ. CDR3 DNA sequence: TGCGCCAGCAGCCCATATTTGAAGGGGGCGGCCGAGCAGTACTTC. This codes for CASSPYLKGAAEQYF.

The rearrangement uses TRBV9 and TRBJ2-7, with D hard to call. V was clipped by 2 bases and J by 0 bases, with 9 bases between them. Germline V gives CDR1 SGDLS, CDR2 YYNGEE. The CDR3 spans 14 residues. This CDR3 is CASSVQDGSYEQYF. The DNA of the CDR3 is TGTGCCAGCAGCGTCCAGGATGGCTCCTACGAGCAGTACTTC.

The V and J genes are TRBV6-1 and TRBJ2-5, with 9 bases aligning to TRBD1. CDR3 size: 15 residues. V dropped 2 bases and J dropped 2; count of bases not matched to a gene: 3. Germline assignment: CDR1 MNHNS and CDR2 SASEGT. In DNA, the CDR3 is TGTGCCAGCAGTGAATGGGACAGGGAACAAGAGACCCAGTACTTC. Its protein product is CASSEWDREQETQYF.

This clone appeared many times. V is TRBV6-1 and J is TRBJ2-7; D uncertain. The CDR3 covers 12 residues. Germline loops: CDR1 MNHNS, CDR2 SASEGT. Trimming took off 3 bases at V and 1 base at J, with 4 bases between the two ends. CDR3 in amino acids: CASSESSYEQYF. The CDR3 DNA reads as TGTGCCAGCAGTGAGTCTTCCTACGAGCAGTACTTC.

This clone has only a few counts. The CDR3 DNA reads as TGTGCCAGCAGCTTAGGGGGGACTAGCAGTTTGGCCGGGGAGCTGTTTTTT. This translates into CASSLGGTSSLAGELFF. This sequence joins TRBV7-9 and TRBJ2-2; 9 bases agree with TRBD2. This CDR3 is built from 17 residues. Germline V gene lookup returns CDR1 SEHNR and CDR2 FQNEAQ (reference sequence). V trimming: 1 base; J trimming: 6 bases; junction bases outside the gene matches: 9.